This TCR beta chain was recovered during a study of OX40 agonist ivuxolimab in advanced cancers. Overall study results and limits: Normalized expansion of T-cell clones was also low for some nonresponders. Still undetermined is the antigen specificity of the expanded peripheral T cells. Clonal expansion was seen in CD4+ and CD8+ blood T cells by week 6 at 0.1 to 3.0 mg/kg.

Sequencing used immunoSEQ multiplex PCR; TCRdb keeps in-frame clones, though not all of them. The data show some 150,000 clones, with 90% seen just once and 1.1% held by the top ten. Germline assignment: CDR1 MDHEN and CDR2 SYDVKM. This CDR3 is 14 amino acids long. V lost 6 bases and J 4 bases, leaving 15 bases between the germline ends. This clone has just one count. The antigen is undetermined. The chain employs TRBV28 and TRBJ1-1, with D maybe TRBD1 (5 bases). This TCR came from an adult with an advanced solid tumor such as melanoma, head and neck, liver or kidney cancer. The material was CD4+ or CD8+ T cells sorted from blood, obtained in a trial of the OX40 agonist ivuxolimab. The CDR3, as DNA: TGTGCCAGCAGATCACAGGTCGTGAGCACTGAAGCTTTCTTT. This gives the protein CASRSQVVSTEAFF.